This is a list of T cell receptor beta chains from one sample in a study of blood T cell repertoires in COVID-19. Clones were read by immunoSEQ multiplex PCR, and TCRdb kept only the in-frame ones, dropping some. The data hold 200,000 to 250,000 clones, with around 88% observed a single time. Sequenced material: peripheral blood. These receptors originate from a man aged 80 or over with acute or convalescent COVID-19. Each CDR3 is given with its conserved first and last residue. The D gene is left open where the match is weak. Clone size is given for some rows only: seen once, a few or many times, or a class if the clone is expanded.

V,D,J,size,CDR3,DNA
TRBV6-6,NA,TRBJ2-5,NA,CASSYGHPEQETQYF,TGTGCCAGCAGTTACGGACATCCGGAACAAGAGACCCAGTACTTC
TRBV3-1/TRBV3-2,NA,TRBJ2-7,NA,CASSQGPHGGPYEQYF,TGTGCCAGCAGCCAAGGCCCCCACGGGGGGCCCTACGAGCAGTACTTC
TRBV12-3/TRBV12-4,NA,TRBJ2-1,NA,CASSVQLGEQFF,TGTGCCAGCAGTGTACAGCTGGGTGAGCAGTTCTTC
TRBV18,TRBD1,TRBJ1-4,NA,CASSLPPGTGDEKLFF,TGTGCCAGCTCACTCCCCCCTGGGACAGGGGATGAAAAACTGTTTTTT
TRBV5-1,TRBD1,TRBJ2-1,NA,CASSLEAGTGRFF,TGCGCCAGCAGCCTGGAGGCCGGGACAGGGAGGTTCTTC
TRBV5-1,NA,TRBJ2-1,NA,CASSLEPGLSSYNEQFF,TGCGCCAGCAGCTTGGAACCGGGGTTAAGCTCCTACAATGAGCAGTTCTTC
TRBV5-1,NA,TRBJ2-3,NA,CASSLQNPDTQYF,TGCGCCAGCAGCTTGCAAAATCCAGATACGCAGTATTTT
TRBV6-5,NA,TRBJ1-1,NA,CASSYEVNTEAFF,TGTGCCAGCAGTTACGAGGTGAACACTGAAGCTTTCTTT
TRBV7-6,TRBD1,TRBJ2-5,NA,CASIPTGAESETQYF,TGTGCCAGCATACCGACAGGGGCTGAATCGGAGACCCAGTACTTC
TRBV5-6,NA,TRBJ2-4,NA,CASSFLSSAVAKNIQYF,TGTGCCAGCAGCTTTCTTAGTAGCGCCGTAGCCAAAAACATTCAGTACTTC
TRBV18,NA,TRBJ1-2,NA,CASSPPTGGSYTF,TGTGCCAGCTCACCACCGACAGGAGGAAGCTACACCTTC
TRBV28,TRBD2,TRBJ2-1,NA,CATEGLAGGLSKYNEQFF,TGTGCCACCGAAGGCCTAGCGGGGGGGCTCTCCAAATACAATGAGCAGTTCTTC
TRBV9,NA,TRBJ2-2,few,CASSVAMDTGELFF,TGTGCCAGCAGCGTAGCTATGGACACCGGGGAGCTGTTTTTT
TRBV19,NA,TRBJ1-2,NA,CASSNPGDTWHYGYTF,TGTGCCAGTAGCAATCCGGGGGATACCTGGCACTATGGCTACACCTTC
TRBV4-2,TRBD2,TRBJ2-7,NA,CASSQESSGGSYEQYF,TGTGCCAGCAGCCAAGAATCTAGCGGGGGTTCCTACGAGCAGTACTTC
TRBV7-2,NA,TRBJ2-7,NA,CASSVTSSYEQYF,TGTGCCAGCAGCGTTACATCCTCCTACGAGCAGTACTTC
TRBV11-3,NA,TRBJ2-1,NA,CASSLDRRSGEQFF,TGTGCCAGCAGCTTAGATAGGAGAAGTGGTGAGCAGTTCTTC
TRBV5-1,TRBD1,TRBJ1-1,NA,CASKGDRGNTEAFF,TGCGCCAGCAAGGGGGACAGGGGGAACACTGAAGCTTTCTTT
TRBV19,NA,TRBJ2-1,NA,CASSDRRSSYNEQFF,TGTGCCAGTAGTGACAGAAGAAGCTCCTACAATGAGCAGTTCTTC
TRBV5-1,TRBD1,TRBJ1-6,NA,CASSPGTGGHSPLHF,TGCGCCAGCAGCCCTGGGACAGGGGGACATTCACCCCTCCACTTT
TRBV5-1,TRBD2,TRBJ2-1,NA,CASSLAGLAGFNEQFF,TGCGCCAGCAGCTTGGCCGGACTAGCGGGGTTTAATGAGCAGTTCTTC
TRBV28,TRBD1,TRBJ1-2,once,CASSLSGQGIRGSHGYTF,TGTGCCAGCAGTTTATCGGGACAGGGCATAAGAGGCTCCCATGGCTACACCTTC
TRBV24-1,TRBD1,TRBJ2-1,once,CATRSGGGDYNEQFF,TGTGCCACCAGATCAGGGGGCGGGGACTACAATGAGCAGTTCTTC
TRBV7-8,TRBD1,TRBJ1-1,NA,CASSFSYRGQGPGGFF,TGTGCCAGCAGCTTTTCATACCGGGGACAGGGCCCGGGGGGTTTCTTT
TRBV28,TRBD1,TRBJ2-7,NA,CASSLGGQGGYEQYF,TGTGCCAGCAGTTTAGGGGGACAGGGGGGTTACGAGCAGTACTTC
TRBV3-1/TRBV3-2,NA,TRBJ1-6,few,CASSQGGSYNSPLHF,TGTGCCAGCAGCCAGGGAGGCTCCTATAATTCACCCCTCCACTTT
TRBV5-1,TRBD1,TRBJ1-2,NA,CASSGGTGYGYTF,TGCGCCAGCAGCGGCGGGACAGGGTATGGCTACACCTTC
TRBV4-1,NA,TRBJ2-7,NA,CASSQDGGGFNEQYF,TGCGCCAGCAGCCAAGATGGAGGAGGGTTTAACGAGCAGTACTTC
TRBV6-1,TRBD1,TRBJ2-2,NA,CASSETGDLTGELFF,TGTGCCAGCAGTGAGACAGGGGATCTCACCGGGGAGCTGTTTTTT
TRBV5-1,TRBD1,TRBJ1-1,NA,CASSLEGQGQNTEAFF,TGCGCCAGCAGCTTGGAGGGACAGGGTCAGAACACTGAAGCTTTCTTT
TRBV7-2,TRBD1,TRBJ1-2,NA,CASSKDRGGSYGYTF,TGTGCCAGCAGCAAGGACAGGGGCGGGTCGTATGGCTACACCTTC
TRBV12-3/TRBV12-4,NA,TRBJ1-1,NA,CASSVQGNTEAFF,TGTGCCAGCAGTGTACAGGGGAACACTGAAGCTTTCTTT
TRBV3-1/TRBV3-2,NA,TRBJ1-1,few,CASSFGQMNTEAFF,TGTGCCAGCAGCTTTGGACAGATGAACACTGAAGCTTTCTTT
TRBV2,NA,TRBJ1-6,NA,CASIRGGSSYNSPLHF,TGTGCCAGCATTAGGGGGGGGAGCTCCTATAATTCACCCCTCCACTTT
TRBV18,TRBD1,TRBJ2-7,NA,CASSRDSYEQYF,TGTGCCAGCTCACGGGACAGTTACGAGCAGTACTTC
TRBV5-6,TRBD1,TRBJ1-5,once,CASSFGSLDRGNQPQHF,TGTGCCAGCAGCTTTGGATCCCTTGACAGGGGGAATCAGCCCCAGCATTTT
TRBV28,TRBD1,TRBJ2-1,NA,CASRQAGTGLNEQFF,TGTGCCAGCAGGCAGGCCGGGACAGGGTTGAATGAGCAGTTCTTC
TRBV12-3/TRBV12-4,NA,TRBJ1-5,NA,CASSLIKQPQHF,TGTGCCAGCAGTTTAATAAAACAGCCCCAGCATTTT
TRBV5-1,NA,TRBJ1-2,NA,CASSPGGGTINGYTF,TGCGCCAGCAGCCCCGGCGGAGGGACGATTAATGGCTACACCTTC
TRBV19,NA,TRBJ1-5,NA,CASSILGVDQPQHF,TGTGCCAGTAGTATTCTAGGGGTTGATCAGCCCCAGCATTTT
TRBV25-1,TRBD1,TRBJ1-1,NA,CASKPGQSFTEAFF,TGTGCCAGCAAACCGGGACAGTCTTTCACTGAAGCTTTCTTT
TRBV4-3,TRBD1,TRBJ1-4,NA,CASSQETGGYHNEKLFF,TGCGCCAGCAGCCAAGAAACAGGGGGCTATCACAATGAAAAACTGTTTTTT
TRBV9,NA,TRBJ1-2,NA,CASSEKRTALLDYTF,TGTGCCAGCAGCGAAAAACGGACTGCGCTACTGGACTACACCTTC
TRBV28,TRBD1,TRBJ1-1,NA,CASSPTGRLNTEAFF,TGTGCCAGCAGCCCGACAGGGCGACTAAACACTGAAGCTTTCTTT
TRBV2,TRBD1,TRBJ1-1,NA,CASSRPGTGGAFF,TGTGCCAGCAGTCGTCCCGGGACAGGGGGGGCTTTCTTT
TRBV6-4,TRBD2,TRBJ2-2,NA,CASSRTSGGTNTGELFF,TGTGCCAGCAGTCGGACTAGCGGGGGGACTAACACCGGGGAGCTGTTTTTT
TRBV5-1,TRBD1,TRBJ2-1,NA,CASSSRTGGDEQFF,TGCGCCAGCAGCTCCAGGACAGGGGGGGATGAGCAGTTCTTC
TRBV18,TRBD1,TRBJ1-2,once,CASSPPEDRVGYTF,TGTGCCAGCTCACCACCGGAGGACAGGGTAGGCTACACCTTC
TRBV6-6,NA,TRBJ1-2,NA,CASSTRQDYGYTF,TGTGCCAGCAGTACGAGACAGGACTATGGCTACACCTTC
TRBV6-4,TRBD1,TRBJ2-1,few,CASSAETGVGGRNEQFF,TGTGCCAGCAGTGCGGAGACAGGGGTTGGCGGGCGGAATGAGCAGTTCTTC
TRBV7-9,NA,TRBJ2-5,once,CASSRGGSQETQYF,TGTGCCAGCAGTCGCGGGGGCTCCCAAGAGACCCAGTACTTC
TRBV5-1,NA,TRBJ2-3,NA,CASSLSLADTQYF,TGCGCCAGCAGCTTGAGTCTAGCTGACACGCAGTATTTT
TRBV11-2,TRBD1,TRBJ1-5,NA,CASSFGNRGNQPQHF,TGTGCCAGCAGCTTTGGAAACAGGGGAAATCAGCCCCAGCATTTT
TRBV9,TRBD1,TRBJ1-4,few,CASSFRTGGEKLFF,TGTGCCAGCAGCTTTCGGACAGGGGGAGAAAAACTGTTTTTT
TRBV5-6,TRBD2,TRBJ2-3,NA,CASSYPGLYWADTQYF,TGTGCCAGCAGCTACCCGGGACTATACTGGGCAGATACGCAGTATTTT
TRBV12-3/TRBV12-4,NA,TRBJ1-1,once,CASTFGRNTEAFF,TGTGCCAGCACCTTCGGGAGAAACACTGAAGCTTTCTTT
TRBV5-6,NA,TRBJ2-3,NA,CASSRLSGGSTDTQYF,TGTGCCAGCAGCCGACTCAGCGGTGGGAGCACAGATACGCAGTATTTT
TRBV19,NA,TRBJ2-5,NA,CASSSLRSLQETQYF,TGTGCCAGTAGTTCACTCCGTTCCCTCCAAGAGACCCAGTACTTC
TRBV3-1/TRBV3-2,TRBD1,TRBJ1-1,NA,CASTPQGRNTEAFF,TGTGCCAGCACCCCACAGGGGAGGAACACTGAAGCTTTCTTT
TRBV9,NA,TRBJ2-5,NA,CASSITGLGETQYF,TGTGCCAGCAGCATTACAGGTTTGGGGGAGACCCAGTACTTC